The sequence of this TCR beta chain was determined in a study of beta chain features in type 1 diabetes. Expressed TCRB transcripts got sequenced, as all isolated RNA was reverse transcribed. The assay was immunoSEQ multiplex PCR, and TCRdb's table has in-frame clones only and misses some. The repertoire holds 300,000 to 400,000 clones, with approximately 9.9% as singletons. On this clone itself: The antigen is unknown.

Study results and caveats: In every one of the four CD4+ subsets, TCRB CDR3s were moderately but significantly shorter in Type 1 diabetes patients.

The germline V gene encodes CDR1 SGHTA and CDR2 FQGNSA. The CDR3 contains 14 residues. Trimming took off 3 bases at V and 4 bases at J, with 10 bases between the two ends. The specimen was central memory CD4+ T cells from blood. This receptor was taken from a man aged 25 to 45 with type 1 diabetes. This rearrangement joins TRBV7-2 to TRBJ2-1, with D perhaps TRBD1 (5 bases). The CDR3 nucleotides are TGTGCCAGCAGCTTTCGAGACAGATACAATGAGCAGTTCTTC. Translated: CASSFRDRYNEQFF.